Listed below are T cell receptor beta chains from one sample, sequenced in a study of identical twins. TCRdb reprocessed the 5' RACE reads via MiXCR and lists one record per CDR3 protein. This table has 650,000 to 800,000 distinct CDR3 sequences, 8% to 9% appearing once. The data also belong to a second study, concerning yellow fever vaccine responses in identical twins.

The sample was PBMCs. The receptors were sampled from a woman younger than 35 in good health. The conserved cysteine and the conserved F or W are not part of the CDR3 here. Fields, in order: D gene, V gene, CDR3 protein. A D gene is named only where the DNA matches it firmly.

- | TRBV6-2/TRBV6-3 | ASSYLSPKDTEAF
- | TRBV11-2 | ASSSAWMHTGELF
TRBD1 | TRBV2 | ANRRDRLEEQY
- | TRBV7-2 | ASSLGWGTRVEQY
TRBD2 | TRBV7-8 | ASSSRSSGTYNEQF
- | TRBV20-1 | SARDRSVQGQY
TRBD1 | TRBV6-4 | ASGQAAGTGELF
- | TRBV3-1 | ASSQGVGTYEQY
- | TRBV28 | ASRDLADTQY
TRBD2 | TRBV5-5 | ASSLGGLAGYEQF
- | TRBV2 | ASSEIPRGGVGGYT
- | TRBV20-1 | SARDIADYEQY
- | TRBV7-2 | ASSLAEGDSADTQY
- | TRBV11-2 | ASSLVGLGHPTDTQY
- | TRBV24-1 | ATSDVNEQF
TRBD2 | TRBV5-1 | ASSRNPGTSGWEQY
- | TRBV12-3/TRBV12-4 | ASTEKGTEAF
- | TRBV5-5 | ASSLGETKSGANVLT
- | TRBV3-1 | ASSGRGVDTQY
TRBD1 | TRBV7-9 | ASSSETGVWGDTQY
TRBD2 | TRBV6-2/TRBV6-3 | ASGWGGRLNEQF
- | TRBV10-3 | AIRGESETQY
TRBD2 | TRBV18 | ASSPPVASGMGTDTQY
- | TRBV7-2 | ASSLGGPSTDTQY
TRBD1 | TRBV6-1 | ASSAGGQWNEKLF
TRBD2 | TRBV12-3/TRBV12-4 | ASSLSGGPHNEQF
- | TRBV24-1 | ATRGTGSEKLF
TRBD1 | TRBV12-3/TRBV12-4 | ASSLLTGVIEKLF
TRBD1 | TRBV9 | ASSAGTGYNTGELF
TRBD1 | TRBV7-2 | ASSQRGRVGYT
TRBD2 | TRBV7-2 | ASSSLPREGDTQY
TRBD2 | TRBV4-2 | ASSQAAGDYEQY
- | TRBV27 | ASSLSTQSSYEQY
- | TRBV15 | ATSFPEGGRETQY
TRBD1 | TRBV7-8 | ASRLGTVETQY
- | TRBV7-9 | ASSLSSEVGDEQY
- | TRBV7-2 | ASSSGLLVGEQY
- | TRBV7-2 | ASSPQRDSSRY
- | TRBV25-1 | ASSDPNNEKLF
- | TRBV28 | ASSLFGGTYGYT
- | TRBV15 | ATSRPPTRGYT
- | TRBV25-1 | ASSEHNGDTQY
TRBD1 | TRBV12-3/TRBV12-4 | ASSRQGSDEQF
TRBD2 | TRBV7-2 | ASSFNSGRTYEQY
TRBD1 | TRBV28 | ASRPTGRDTQY
- | TRBV4-2 | ASSQDPTGRNSPLH
TRBD2 | TRBV7-9 | ASSGGLAGDYEQY
- | TRBV5-1 | ASSLIKGNPGELF
TRBD1 | TRBV6-2/TRBV6-3 | ASSSYLDRGDSTETQY
- | TRBV3-1 | ASSQDLFGMVGYT
- | TRBV6-5 | ASSYSSGATNEKLF
TRBD2 | TRBV6-1 | ASSRSSGPSTYEQY
TRBD2 | TRBV23-1 | ASSPPAGGIETQY
TRBD2 | TRBV4-3 | ASSQTSGPGREQF
- | TRBV9 | ASSGDQGRSSYNEQF